The count of the clone carrying this T cell receptor beta chain is one. The trim removed 0 bases at V and 5 bases at J, leaving 6 bases unmatched. Germline CDR1 is SGHRS and CDR2 is YFSETQ. The CDR3 loop spans 15 amino acids. The protocol was immunoSEQ multiplex PCR, while the TCRdb copy is restricted to in-frame clones and leaves out a portion. The data contain 100,000 to 150,000 clones, approximately 83% of them seen just once; the ten biggest clones take up over 9.5%. This specimen belongs to a study of blood T cell repertoires in COVID-19. The chain employs TRBV5-1 and TRBJ1-1, with 8 positions matching TRBD1. Specimen: peripheral blood. The sequence was obtained from a man in his fifties or sixties with acute or convalescent COVID-19. CDR3 DNA sequence: TGCGCCAGCAGCTTGGCCGGACAGGGTGGAACTGAAGCTTTCTTT. Its translation: CASSLAGQGGTEAFF.